The present entry profiles one T cell receptor beta chain with its context. Its antigen is not yet known. Per-base quality was not reported, and no clone a single base away is much larger than it. V has 3 bases trimmed and J has 1 base trimmed; junction bases matching no gene number 3. The cysteine opens and the phenylalanine closes a CDR3 of 15 amino acids. Only the CDR3 part of the read is kept: 45 bases, read in frame from the first base. As encoded in the germline V gene, CDR1 is MNHEY while CDR2 is SVGAGI. This record comes from a study of Ad26.COV2.S vaccination and SARS-CoV-2 variants (dated by TCRdb to about 2021). Background for the entire study: Donors in the vaccine arm were drawn from COV1001, a phase I-IIa trial of Ad26.COV2.S in healthy adults that was multicentre, randomized, double-blind and placebo-controlled. Ad26.COV2.S was administered intramuscularly at 5 x 10^10 or 1 x 10^11 viral particles, either as a single shot or as two shots given 56 days apart. The specificity and breadth of SARS-CoV-2-reactive T cell receptors after Ad26.COV2.S vaccination were assessed by TCRbeta repertoire sequencing. The TCR-sequenced set comprised about 30 samples: some 19 Ad26.COV2.S vaccine recipients, 5 placebo recipients and 8 SARS-CoV-2 convalescent individuals. Trial participants were randomized into five groups of five: low-dose or high-dose Ad26.COV2.S given once or twice, or placebo on both occasions. Blinding of investigators to trial group allocation was maintained during experiments and outcome assessment. Study-level results and caveats: The study was not powered to compare responses between vaccine doses or regimens. The authors noted that total T cell responses may have been underestimated by the TCR breadth and depth analyses. Vaccine and placebo recipients had similar non-spike TCR breadth, a finding consistent with the vaccine containing only spike. Substantial breadth of spike-specific CD8+ and CD4+ T cell responses was reported after vaccination. Ad26.COV2.S recipients had higher spike-specific TCR breadth than placebo recipients (P = 0.0014).

This sample's treatment or condition label indicates: about 20 received Ad26.COV2.S at low or high dose, single or two shots; several received placebo; per-sample allocation not given. For vaccine and placebo recipients, the sequenced repertoires came from samples collected on day 63 after the first injection. Cohort 1b enrolled 20 to 30 adults aged 18-55 years at a single site in Boston, USA, between 29 July and 7 August 2020. Ad26.COV2.S was a replication-incompetent adenovirus type 26 vector expressing a prefusion-stabilized SARS-CoV-2 spike protein from the original Wuhan strain. TCRbeta CDR3 regions were sequenced with the immunoSEQ Assay. After extraction, genomic DNA underwent amplification by bias-controlled multiplex PCR, followed by high-throughput sequencing. On the authors' methods: To quantify the absolute abundance of every unique TCRbeta CDR3 region, sequences were collapsed and filtered. T cell fraction was estimated by normalizing TCRbeta template counts to usable DNA, with usable DNA measured through amplification of reference genes found in all nucleated cells. Repertoire TCRs were annotated as SARS-CoV-2-specific by exact matching of V gene, CDR3 amino acid sequence and J gene to a known reactive TCR set. The reference SARS-CoV-2 TCR set came from MIRA and was filtered for enrichment in COVID-19-positive ImmuneCODE repertoires, removing public or cross-reactive TCRs. Using the MIRA antigens, annotated TCRs were further analysed by specific ORF or by position within an ORF. Depth was the summed frequency of annotated unique rearrangements, while breadth was defined as annotated unique rearrangements over total unique productive rearrangements. Two-sided Wilcoxon rank-sum tests were applied when comparing TCR breadth between groups. The source is immuneACCESS, and TCRdb retained only in-frame sequences with V and J called. Part of the clones is not carried over; for the studies checked, unresolved V genes explain less than half of this, and the remainder is unexplained. V, J and clone size derive from that table, while D and trimming were established from the DNA sequence. The sample contains roughly 350,000 clones, 88% of them found a single time. Around 6.6% of the sample belongs to the ten largest clones.

The receptor comes from a person between 18 and 65 years old who received the Ad26.COV2.S COVID-19 vaccine or a placebo. The specimen was peripheral blood, collected in a trial of Ad26.COV2.S vaccine versus placebo. Recombination joined TRBV6-5 with TRBJ1-5, with 7 central nucleotides matching TRBD1. The DNA is as follows: TGTGCCAGCAGTTATGCACAGGGGAGCAATCAGCCCCAGCATTTT. This gives the protein CASSYAQGSNQPQHF.